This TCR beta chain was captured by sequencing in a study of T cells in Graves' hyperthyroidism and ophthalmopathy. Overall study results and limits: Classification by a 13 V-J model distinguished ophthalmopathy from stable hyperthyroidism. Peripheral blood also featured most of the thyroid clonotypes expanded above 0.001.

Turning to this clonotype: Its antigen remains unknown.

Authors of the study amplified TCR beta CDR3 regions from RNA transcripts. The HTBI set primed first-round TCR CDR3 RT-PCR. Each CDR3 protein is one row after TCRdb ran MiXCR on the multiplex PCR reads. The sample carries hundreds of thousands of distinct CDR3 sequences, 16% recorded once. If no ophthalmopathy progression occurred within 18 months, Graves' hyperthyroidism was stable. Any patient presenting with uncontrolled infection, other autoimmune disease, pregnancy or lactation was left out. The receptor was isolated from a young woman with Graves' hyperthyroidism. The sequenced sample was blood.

CDR3 in DNA: TGCAGTGCAGGTAGCGGGAGGCTCGAGCAGTTCTTC. Protein: CSAGSGRLEQFF. The genes are TRBV20-1 and TRBJ2-1, with TRBD2 matching 10 bases. Germline CDR1 is DFQATT and CDR2 is SNEGSKA (reference sequence). CDR3 length: 12 amino acids. Trimming removed 6 bases from V and 10 bases from J; junction bases left unmatched: 6.